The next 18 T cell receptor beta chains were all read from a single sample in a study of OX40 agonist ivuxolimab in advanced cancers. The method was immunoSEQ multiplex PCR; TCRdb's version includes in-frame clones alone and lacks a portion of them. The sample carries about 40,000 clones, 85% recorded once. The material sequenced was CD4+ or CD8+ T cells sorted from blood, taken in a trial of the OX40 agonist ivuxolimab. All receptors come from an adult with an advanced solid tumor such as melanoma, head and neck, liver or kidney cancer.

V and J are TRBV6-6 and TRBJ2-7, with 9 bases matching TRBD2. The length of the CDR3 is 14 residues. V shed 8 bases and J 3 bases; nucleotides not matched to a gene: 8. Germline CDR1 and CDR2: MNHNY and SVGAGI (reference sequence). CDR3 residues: CASRSSSGDYEQYF. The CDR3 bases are TGTGCCAGCCGTTCGTCTAGCGGGGACTACGAGCAGTACTTC.

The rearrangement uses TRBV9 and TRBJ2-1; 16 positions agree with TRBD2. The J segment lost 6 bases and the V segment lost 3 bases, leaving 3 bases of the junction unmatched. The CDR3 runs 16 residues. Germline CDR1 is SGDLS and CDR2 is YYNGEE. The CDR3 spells CASSEGLAGGPNEQFF. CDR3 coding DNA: TGTGCCAGCAGCGAGGGACTAGCGGGAGGGCCCAATGAGCAGTTCTTC.

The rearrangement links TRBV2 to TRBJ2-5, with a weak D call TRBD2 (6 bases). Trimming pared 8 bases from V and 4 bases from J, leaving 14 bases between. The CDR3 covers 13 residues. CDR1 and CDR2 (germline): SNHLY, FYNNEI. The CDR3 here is CASRWGESETQYF. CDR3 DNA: TGTGCCAGCCGATGGGGGGAATCAGAGACCCAGTACTTC.

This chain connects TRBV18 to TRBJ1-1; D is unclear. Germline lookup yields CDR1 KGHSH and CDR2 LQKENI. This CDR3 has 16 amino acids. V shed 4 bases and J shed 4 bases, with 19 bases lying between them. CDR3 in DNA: TGTGCCAGCTCACGAGCCCTCGGGCCCTCGGGCACTGAAGCTTTCTTT. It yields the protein CASSRALGPSGTEAFF.

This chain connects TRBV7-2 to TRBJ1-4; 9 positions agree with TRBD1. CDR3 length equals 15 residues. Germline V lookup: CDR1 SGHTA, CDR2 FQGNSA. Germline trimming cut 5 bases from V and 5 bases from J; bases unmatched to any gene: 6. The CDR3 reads CASSVRTGENEKLFF. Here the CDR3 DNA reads TGTGCCAGCAGCGTAAGGACAGGGGAAAATGAAAAACTGTTTTTT.

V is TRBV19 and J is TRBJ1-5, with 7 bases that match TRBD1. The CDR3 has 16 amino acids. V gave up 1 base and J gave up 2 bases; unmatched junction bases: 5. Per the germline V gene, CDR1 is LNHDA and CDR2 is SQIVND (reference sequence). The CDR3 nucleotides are TGTGCCAGTAGTATAGGGTGGGACAGCCGCAATCAGCCCCAGCATTTT. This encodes CASSIGWDSRNQPQHF.

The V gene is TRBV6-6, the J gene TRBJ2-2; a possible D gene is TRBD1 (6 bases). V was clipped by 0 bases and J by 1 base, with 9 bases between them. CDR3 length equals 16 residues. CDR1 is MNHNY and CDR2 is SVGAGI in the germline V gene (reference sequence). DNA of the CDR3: TGTGCCAGCAGTTACTCGCAGGGGCAGAACACCGGGGAGCTGTTTTTT. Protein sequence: CASSYSQGQNTGELFF.

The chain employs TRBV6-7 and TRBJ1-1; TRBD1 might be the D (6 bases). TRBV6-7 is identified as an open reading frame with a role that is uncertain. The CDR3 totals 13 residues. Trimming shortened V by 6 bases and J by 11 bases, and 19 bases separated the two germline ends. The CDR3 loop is CASSSLWTESAFF. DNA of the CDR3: TGTGCCAGCAGCTCACTATGGACAGAATCGGCTTTCTTT.

CDR3 in amino acids: CASSTDPAGSDNEQFF. DNA for the CDR3: TGTGCCAGCAGCACTGATCCAGCGGGGTCAGACAATGAGCAGTTCTTC. The chain uses TRBV5-4 and TRBJ2-1; 7 positions match TRBD2. CDR1 is SGHNT and CDR2 is YYREEE in the germline V gene (reference sequence). The CDR3 totals 16 residues. V was clipped by 4 bases and J by 5 bases; unmatched bases: 12.

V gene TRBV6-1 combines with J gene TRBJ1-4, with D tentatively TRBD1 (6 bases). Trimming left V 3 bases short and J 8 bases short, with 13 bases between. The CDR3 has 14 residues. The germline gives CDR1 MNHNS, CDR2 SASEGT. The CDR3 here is CASSDGRGWEKLFF. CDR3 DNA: TGTGCCAGCAGTGATGGCAGGGGATGGGAAAAACTGTTTTTT.

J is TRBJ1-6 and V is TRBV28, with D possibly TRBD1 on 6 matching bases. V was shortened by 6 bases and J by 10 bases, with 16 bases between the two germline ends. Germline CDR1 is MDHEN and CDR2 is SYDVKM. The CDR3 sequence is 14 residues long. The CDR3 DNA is TGTGCCAGCAGGTCAGGGGAGGGTCAGTCACCCCTCCACTTT. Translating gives CASRSGEGQSPLHF.

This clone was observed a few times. This CDR3 reads CASSPNGDSNQPQHF. CDR3 DNA sequence: TGTGCCAGCTCACCAAACGGAGATAGCAATCAGCCCCAGCATTTT. This rearrangement joins TRBV18 to TRBJ1-5; the D is unclear. Germline-derived CDR1 and CDR2 are KGHSH and LQKENI. Trimming removed 2 bases from V and 0 bases from J, with 8 bases in between. This CDR3 is 15 amino acids long.

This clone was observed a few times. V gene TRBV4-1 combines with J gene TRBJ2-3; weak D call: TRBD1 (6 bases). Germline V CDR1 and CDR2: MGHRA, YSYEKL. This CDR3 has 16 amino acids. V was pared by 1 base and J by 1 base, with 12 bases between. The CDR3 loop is CASSQGLGGGTDTQYF. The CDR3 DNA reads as TGCGCCAGCAGCCAAGGGTTAGGGGGAGGCACAGATACGCAGTATTTT.

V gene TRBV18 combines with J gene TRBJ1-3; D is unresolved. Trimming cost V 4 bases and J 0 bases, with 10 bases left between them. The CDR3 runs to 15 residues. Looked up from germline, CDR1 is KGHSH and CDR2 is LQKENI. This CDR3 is CASSHDGFSGNTIYF. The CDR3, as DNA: TGTGCCAGCTCACACGACGGGTTCTCTGGAAACACCATATATTTT. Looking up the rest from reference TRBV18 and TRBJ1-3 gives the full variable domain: NAGVMQNPRHLVRRRGQEARLRCSPMKGHSHVYWYRQLPEEGLKFMVYLQKENIIDESGMPKERFSAEFPKEGPSILRIQQVVRGDSAAYFCASSHDGFSGNTIYFGEGSWLTVV.

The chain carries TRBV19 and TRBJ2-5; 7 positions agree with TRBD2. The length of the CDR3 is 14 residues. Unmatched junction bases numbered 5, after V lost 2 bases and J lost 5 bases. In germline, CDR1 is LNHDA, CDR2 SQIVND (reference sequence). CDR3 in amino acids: CASSITASGETQYF. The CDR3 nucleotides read TGTGCCAGTAGTATAACGGCTAGCGGTGAGACCCAGTACTTC.

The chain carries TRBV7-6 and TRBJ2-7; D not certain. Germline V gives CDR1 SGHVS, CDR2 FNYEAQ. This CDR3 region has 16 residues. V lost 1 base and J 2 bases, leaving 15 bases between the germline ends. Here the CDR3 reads CASSLVPSGNAYEQYF. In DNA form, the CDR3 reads TGTGCCAGCAGCTTAGTTCCGAGTGGGAACGCCTACGAGCAGTACTTC.

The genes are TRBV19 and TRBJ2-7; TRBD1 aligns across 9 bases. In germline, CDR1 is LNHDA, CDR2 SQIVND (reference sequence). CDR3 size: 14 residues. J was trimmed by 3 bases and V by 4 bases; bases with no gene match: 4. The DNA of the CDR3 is TGTGCCAGTAGTAAGGGACAGGGTGGCTACGAGCAGTACTTC. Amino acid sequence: CASSKGQGGYEQYF. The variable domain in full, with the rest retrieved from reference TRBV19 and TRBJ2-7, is DGGITQSPKYLFRKEGQNVTLSCEQNLNHDAMYWYRQDPGQGLRLIYYSQIVNDFQKGDIAEGYSVSREKKESFPLTVTSAQKNPTAFYLCASSKGQGGYEQYFGPGTRLTVT.

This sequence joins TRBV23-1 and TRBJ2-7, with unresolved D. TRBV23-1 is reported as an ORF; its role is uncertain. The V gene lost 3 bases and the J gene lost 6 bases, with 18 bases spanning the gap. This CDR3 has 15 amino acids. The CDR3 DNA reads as TGCGCCAGCAGTCATACCCGAACATGGTTCTCCGAGCAGTACTTC. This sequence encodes CASSHTRTWFSEQYF.